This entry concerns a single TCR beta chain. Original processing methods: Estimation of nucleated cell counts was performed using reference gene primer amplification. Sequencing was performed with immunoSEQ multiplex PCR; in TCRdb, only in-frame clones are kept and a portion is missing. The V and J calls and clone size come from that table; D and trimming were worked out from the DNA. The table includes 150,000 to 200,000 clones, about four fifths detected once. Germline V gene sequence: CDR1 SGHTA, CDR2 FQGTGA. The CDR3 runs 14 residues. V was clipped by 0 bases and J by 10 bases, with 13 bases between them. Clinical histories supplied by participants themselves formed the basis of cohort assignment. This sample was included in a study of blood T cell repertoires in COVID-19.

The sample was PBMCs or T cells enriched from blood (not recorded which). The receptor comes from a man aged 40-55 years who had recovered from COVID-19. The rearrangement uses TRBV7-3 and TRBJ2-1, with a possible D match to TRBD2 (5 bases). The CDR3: CASSLTSGSPEQFF. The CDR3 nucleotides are TGTGCCAGCAGCTTAACGTCTGGGAGTCCCGAGCAGTTCTTC.